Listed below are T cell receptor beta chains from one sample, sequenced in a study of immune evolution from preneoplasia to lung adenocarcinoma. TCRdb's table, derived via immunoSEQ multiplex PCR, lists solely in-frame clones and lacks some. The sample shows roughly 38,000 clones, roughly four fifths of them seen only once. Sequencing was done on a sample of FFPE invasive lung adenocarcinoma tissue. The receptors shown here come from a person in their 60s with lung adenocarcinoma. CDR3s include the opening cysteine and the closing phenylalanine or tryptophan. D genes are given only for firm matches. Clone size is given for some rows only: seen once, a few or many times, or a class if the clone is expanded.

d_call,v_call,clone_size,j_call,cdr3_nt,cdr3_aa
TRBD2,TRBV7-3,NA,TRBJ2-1,TGTGCCAGCAGCTTGGACGGGAGGGGCAATGAGCAGTTCTTC,CASSLDGRGNEQFF
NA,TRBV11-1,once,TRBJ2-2,TGTGCCAGCAGCCGGGGCACCGGGGAGCTGTTTTTT,CASSRGTGELFF
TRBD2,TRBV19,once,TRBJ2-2,TGTGCCAGCCGTAGCGGGAGGGGCACCGGGGAGCTGTTTTTT,CASRSGRGTGELFF
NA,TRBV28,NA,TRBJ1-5,TGTGCCAGCAGTTTGAGGGGGCAGCCCCAGCATTTT,CASSLRGQPQHF
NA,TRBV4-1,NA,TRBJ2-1,TGCGCCAGCAGCCAAGACTTCTACAATGAGCAGTTCTTC,CASSQDFYNEQFF
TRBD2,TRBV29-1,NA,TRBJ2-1,TGCAGCAAACTAGCGGGAGGATCAGATGAGCAGTTCTTC,CSKLAGGSDEQFF
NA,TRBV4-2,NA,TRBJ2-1,TGTGCCAGCAGCCCCCCGTTTTATAGGGACGCCAATGAGCAGTTCTTC,CASSPPFYRDANEQFF
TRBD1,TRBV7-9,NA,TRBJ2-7,TGTGCCAGCAGCTCCGGGACAGGGGGCTCCTACGAGCAGTACTTC,CASSSGTGGSYEQYF
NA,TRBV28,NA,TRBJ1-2,TGTGCCAGCAGGGGGGTCGGGGACGATACTAACTATGGCTACACCTTC,CASRGVGDDTNYGYTF
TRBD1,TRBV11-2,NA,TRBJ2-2,TGTGCCAGCAGCCCAACAGGGGCCGGACCGAACACCGGGGAGCTGTTTTTT,CASSPTGAGPNTGELFF
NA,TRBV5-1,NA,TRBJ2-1,TGCGCCAGCAAAGCGGAACCCTCCTACAATGAGCAGTTCTTC,CASKAEPSYNEQFF
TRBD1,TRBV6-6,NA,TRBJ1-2,TGTGCCAGCAGCAGAGGACAGGGATCTAACTATGGCTACACCTTC,CASSRGQGSNYGYTF
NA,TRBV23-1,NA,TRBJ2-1,TGCGCCAGCAGTCAAGGCCGGGAGCGGGACAATGAGCAGTTCTTC,CASSQGRERDNEQFF
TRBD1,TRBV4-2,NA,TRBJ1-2,TGTGCCAGCAGCCAAGAGGGGGGGCAGGGGGCGAGGTATGGCTACACCTTC,CASSQEGGQGARYGYTF
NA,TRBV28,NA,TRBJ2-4,TGTGCCAGCAGTCCTGCCTCTTGGGGACTCTTACTAGCCAAAAACATTCAGTACTTC,CASSPASWGLLLAKNIQYF
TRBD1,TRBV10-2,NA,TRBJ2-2,TGCGCCAGCAACCGACAGGGGTCCGGGGAGCTGTTTTTT,CASNRQGSGELFF
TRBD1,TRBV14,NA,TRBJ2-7,TGTGCCAGCAGCCCCTACCGGACAGGCTACGAGCAGTACTTC,CASSPYRTGYEQYF
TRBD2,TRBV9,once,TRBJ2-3,TGTGCCAGCAGCCTGACACCGGGACTAGCGGGATTAACAGATACGCAGTATTTT,CASSLTPGLAGLTDTQYF
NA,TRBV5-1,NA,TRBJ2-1,TGCGCCAGCAGCTTGGACGTCCCCCCGGACATAGACAATGAGCAGTTCTTC,CASSLDVPPDIDNEQFF
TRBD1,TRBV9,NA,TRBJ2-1,TGTGCCAGCAGCGTGGGCAGGGGGACGTACAATGAGCAGTTCTTC,CASSVGRGTYNEQFF
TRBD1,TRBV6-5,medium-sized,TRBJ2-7,TGTGCCAGCAGACACCGGGACAGTTACGAGCAGTACTTC,CASRHRDSYEQYF
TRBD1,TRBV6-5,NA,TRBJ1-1,TGTGCCAGCAGTTACGTCGCAGGGGGGGACACTGAAGCTTTCTTT,CASSYVAGGDTEAFF
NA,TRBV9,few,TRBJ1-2,TGTGCCAGCAGCGCATGGGGTGGCTACACCTTC,CASSAWGGYTF
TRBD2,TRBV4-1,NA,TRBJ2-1,TGCGCCAGCAGCCAAAGCGGGAGGGCCGGTGAGCAGTTCTTC,CASSQSGRAGEQFF
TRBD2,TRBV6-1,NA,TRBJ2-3,TGTGCCAGCAGGGTAGGGCGGGAGTCCCAGGATACGCAGTATTTT,CASRVGRESQDTQYF
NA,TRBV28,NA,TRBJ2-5,TGTGCCAGCAGTCCCGTCAGTAGTGGGCGGCGAAGAGAGGAGTACTTC,CASSPVSSGRRREEYF
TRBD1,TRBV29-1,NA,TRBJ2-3,TGCAGCGTATCCGACAGGGTTCCAGATACGCAGTATTTT,CSVSDRVPDTQYF
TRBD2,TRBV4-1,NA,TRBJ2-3,TGCGCCAGCAGCCAAGGACTAGCGGGAGGGTCAGATACGCAGTATTTT,CASSQGLAGGSDTQYF
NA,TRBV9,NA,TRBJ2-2,TGTGCCAGCAGCCCAACGGGGGGACCAGGGGGCGGGGAGCTGTTTTTT,CASSPTGGPGGGELFF
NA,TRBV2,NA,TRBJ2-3,TGTGCCAGCAGTTCGGTAGATACGCAGTATTTT,CASSSVDTQYF
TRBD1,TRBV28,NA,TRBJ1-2,TGTGCCAGCACCAAGACAGGGGACTATGGCTACACTTTC,CASTKTGDYGYTF
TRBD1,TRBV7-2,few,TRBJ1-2,TGTGCCAGCAGCCCTTGGACAGGGGGCCACTATGGCTACACCTTC,CASSPWTGGHYGYTF
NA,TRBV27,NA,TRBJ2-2,TGTGCCAGCAGTTTAGGAAGGGGCGGCCGAACCGGGGAGCTGTTTTTT,CASSLGRGGRTGELFF
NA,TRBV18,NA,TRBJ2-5,TGTGCCAGCTCACCAGATAAAATAGAGACCCAGTACTTC,CASSPDKIETQYF
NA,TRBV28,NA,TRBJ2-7,TGTGCCAGCAGTTTTCAGGACTCCTACGAGCAGTACTTC,CASSFQDSYEQYF
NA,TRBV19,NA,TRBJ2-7,TGTGCCAGTAGTAGGGGGACTCCGAGCTCCTACGAGCAGTACTTC,CASSRGTPSSYEQYF
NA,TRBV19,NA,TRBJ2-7,TGTGCCAGTAGTAACTCCGGCGGGTTTTACGAGCAGTACTTC,CASSNSGGFYEQYF
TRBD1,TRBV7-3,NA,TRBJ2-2,TGTGCCAGCAGCGGGGGACAGTCGAGCCTCGGGGAGCTGTTTTTT,CASSGGQSSLGELFF
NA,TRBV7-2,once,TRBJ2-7,TGTGCCAGCAGCAGGACAGCGGCCTCCTACGAGCAGTACTTC,CASSRTAASYEQYF
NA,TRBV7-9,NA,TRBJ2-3,TGTGCCAGCAGCTTAGCGCTAGGGGGGATGGATACGCAGTATTTT,CASSLALGGMDTQYF
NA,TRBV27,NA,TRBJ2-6,TGTGCCAGCACCCTTCGGGTCCAGCGGGTCCTCTCTGGGGCCAACGTCCTGACTTTC,CASTLRVQRVLSGANVLTF
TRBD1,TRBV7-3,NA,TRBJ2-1,TGTGCCAGCAGCTTGGGCGGGACAGGGGCTGGCGAGCAGTTCTTC,CASSLGGTGAGEQFF
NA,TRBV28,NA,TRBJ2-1,TGTGCCAGCCGGAGGCCGGGCTACAATGAGCAGTTCTTC,CASRRPGYNEQFF
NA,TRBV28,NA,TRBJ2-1,TGTGCCAGCAGTTTACTTTTCGGGCACCAGTTCTTC,CASSLLFGHQFF
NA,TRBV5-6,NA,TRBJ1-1,TGTGCCAGCAGCTTGGAAGGTCGCGGACAAATGAACACTGAAGCTTTCTTT,CASSLEGRGQMNTEAFF
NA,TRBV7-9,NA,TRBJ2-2,TGTGCCAGCAGCTTAGATCCAGGATACACCGGGGAGCTGTTTTTT,CASSLDPGYTGELFF
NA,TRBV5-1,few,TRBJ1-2,TGCGCCAGCAGCGTAGGAAACCTTCCGAGCAGCTATGGCTACACCTTC,CASSVGNLPSSYGYTF
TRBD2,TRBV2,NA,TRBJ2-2,TGTGCCAGCAGCCTACTAGCGGAAACCGGGGAGCTGTTTTTT,CASSLLAETGELFF
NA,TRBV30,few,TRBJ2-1,TGTGCCTGGAGCCATGGAACATCCGATGAGCAGTTCTTC,CAWSHGTSDEQFF
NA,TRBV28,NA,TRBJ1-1,TGTGCCAGCAGTTCGCGACTTATGAACACTGAAGCTTTCTTT,CASSSRLMNTEAFF
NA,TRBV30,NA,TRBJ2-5,TGTGCCCGATCGGGTGGGGCCGAGACCCAGTACTTC,CARSGGAETQYF
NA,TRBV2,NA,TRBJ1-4,TGTGCCAGCAGTGAATCGGCCGGCTATAATGAAAAACTGTTTTTT,CASSESAGYNEKLFF
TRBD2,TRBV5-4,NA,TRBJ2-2,TGTGCCAGCAGCATTAGCGGGAGGGTCTTAACCGGGGAGCTGTTTTTT,CASSISGRVLTGELFF
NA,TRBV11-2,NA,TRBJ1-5,TGTGCCAGCAGCTACGGCAGGGTGGGTCAGCCCCAGCATTTT,CASSYGRVGQPQHF
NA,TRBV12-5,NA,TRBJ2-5,TGTGCTAGTGGTTTGGTAACTCAAGAGACCCAGTACTTC,CASGLVTQETQYF